This T cell receptor beta chain comes out of a study of vaccination effects on CD4 cells after COVID-19 (dated by TCRdb to 2022 to 2024). Notes on the research overall: Participants received two doses of either the BNT162b2 or the mRNA-1273 mRNA SARS-CoV-2 vaccine. A total of 10 COVID-19 convalescent patients and several SARS-CoV-2-naive healthy vaccine recipients were included in the full study. Cultures from other donors in the study were sequenced with the Oncomine TCR Beta short-read assay on an Illumina iSeq 100. SARS-CoV-2 spike-specific CD4+ TCR repertoires were compared before and after mRNA vaccination in COVID-19 convalescent patients and in infection-naive vaccine recipients. Overall study outcomes, separate from this receptor: Both infection-induced and vaccine-induced clones contracted markedly at late post-vaccination timepoints, which is consistent with waning T cell responses. In healthy vaccine recipients, vaccine-induced clones were almost all SARS-CoV-2 mono-reactive, with only 1 of 255 cross-reactive with common cold coronaviruses. The study was limited by a small number of convalescent patients and lacked early post-infection timepoints.

Library preparation used the immunoSEQ multiplex PCR assay. DNA from the cultured and isolated CD4+ T cells underwent TCR beta CDR3 sequencing. In the paper's pipeline: Non-productive TCR sequences were removed, reads were trimmed to the CDR3 region, and CDR3s of at least 7 amino acids were retained. Antigen-specific clonotypes were identified using the MANAFEST web app by comparison of expansion in peptide wells against reference cultures. Positive clones required FDR<0.05 expansion versus reference and all other wells, odds ratio above 5, and frequency above 0.1% in two replicate wells. A clonotype was called cross-reactive if it was significantly expanded both in SARS-CoV-2 spike wells and in at least one common cold coronavirus spike condition. Levenshtein distance calculated with the stringdist R package was used to assess CDR3 similarity, and unrooted trees were constructed with ape in R 3.6.1. Drawn from immuneACCESS, this table holds only the in-frame rearrangements with V and J called that TCRdb kept. Clones are partly lost; checked studies trace under half to an unresolved V gene and leave the rest unexplained. V, J and clone size were drawn from that table, and D and trimming were deduced from the DNA. The sample contains about 41,000 clones, over 75% of them found a single time. The ten largest clones capture about 3.1% of the sample.

The CDR3 numbers 14 residues from cysteine through phenylalanine. The entry retains the CDR3 DNA only, 42 bases that are in frame from base 1. V lost 4 bases and J lost 1 base; the stretch between them is 11 bases long. For this clone: It has no known antigen specificity. No clone much larger than this one lies a single base away; base qualities are absent.

The ViraFEST assay stimulated PBMC with viral peptide pools and then used TCR sequencing to identify antigen-specific CD4+ T cell clonotypes by expansion. After roughly 11 days of culture, CD4+ T cells were isolated with the EasySep CD4+ T cell isolation kit. None of the healthy vaccine recipients had a prior SARS-CoV-2 infection, which was confirmed by nucleocapsid antibody tests that came back negative both before and after vaccination. Over 1.5 million PBMC per well were cultured with about 9.6 ug/ml peptides in IMDM containing approximately 4.5% human AB serum, approximately 10 IU/ml IL-2 and gentamicin. On days 3 and 7, half of the culture medium was replaced with fresh IL-2-containing medium. Unless noted otherwise, every peptide stimulation condition was grown in triplicate wells. PBMC were separated from whole blood using Ficoll-Paque Plus gradient centrifugation and were then either cryopreserved at -140C or used fresh. The overlapping peptide pools covered the spike proteins of SARS-CoV-2 as well as those of the common cold coronaviruses HCoV-NL63, HCoV-OC43 and HCoV-229E. The QIAamp micro DNA kit was used to extract genomic DNA from the cultured CD4+ T cells.

This receptor was identified in a human donor who received a COVID-19 vaccine. The sequencing here drew on CD4+ T cells from PBMCs cultured with HCoV-NL63 spike peptides, taken before COVID-19 vaccination. The cell subset or site tag for this specimen amounts to: HCoV-NL63 spike overlapping peptide pool stimulation. The V gene is TRBV5-3 and the J gene is TRBJ1-1; a weak D assignment points to TRBD1 (6 bases agree). TRBV5-3 falls under the ORF class, with uncertain function. The nucleotide sequence reads as follows: TGTGCCAGAAGCCGGACAGAGCCGAACACTGAAGCTTTCTTT. This gives the protein CARSRTEPNTEAFF.